The sequence of this TCR beta chain was determined in a study of naive and memory T cell subsets. CD8 T cells were positively selected from what remained after CD4 positive selection. Both TRBC1 and TRBC2 were covered by a beta constant-region primer of two equimolar oligonucleotides. Four rounds of PCR amplified the ligated cDNA using nested alpha and beta constant-region primers plus SP2. TCRdb ran MiXCR on the UMI-ligation and nested PCR reads and lists one entry per CDR3 protein. Among just over 80,000 distinct CDR3 sequences listed, 9% were seen once. This clonotype was detected a few times. This TCR was recovered from a human donor in good health. Sequenced input: naive CD8+ T cells from blood.

CDR3 loop: CASSQRLARIYEQYF. The CDR3 DNA reads TGCGCCAGCAGCCAGAGACTAGCGCGAATCTACGAGCAGTACTTC. The J gene is TRBJ2-7, the V gene TRBV4-3; the match to TRBD2 covers 8 bases. The trim removed 3 bases at V and 3 bases at J, leaving 7 bases unmatched. CDR3 length: 15 amino acids. Looked up from germline, CDR1 is LGHNA and CDR2 is YSLEER.